This TCR beta chain appears in the sequencing data of a study of vaccination effects on CD4 cells after COVID-19. General observations from the study: Convalescent patients in the study were few, and early post-infection timepoints were absent.

Profiling relied on immunoSEQ multiplex PCR, and the TCRdb table lists in-frame clones only, not all of them. The sample yields about 23,000 clones, approximately 70% seen once. V lost 0 bases and J lost 1, with 22 bases in between. This CDR3 has 19 residues. CDR1 is SGHRS, CDR2 YFSETQ, per germline. ViraFEST used viral peptide pools to expand antigen-specific CD4+ T cells before sequencing. Between days 9 and 10 of culture, CD4+ T cells were separated out. Absence of prior SARS-CoV-2 infection characterized the vaccine recipients, who showed negative nucleocapsid antibodies. Cultures had half their medium replaced with IL-2 medium on days 3 and 7. Concerning this clone itself: Its target is unknown.

The receptor was isolated from a human donor who received a COVID-19 vaccine. The chain joins TRBV5-1 to TRBJ1-1; D not resolved. Source: CD4+ T cells from PBMCs cultured with SARS-CoV-2 spike peptides, taken before COVID-19 vaccination. CDR3 in amino acids: CASSLGFPLVGGANTEAFF. CDR3 in DNA: TGCGCCAGCAGCTTGGGCTTCCCACTAGTAGGTGGAGCGAACACTGAAGCTTTCTTT.